This T cell receptor (beta chain) stems from a study of blood T cell repertoires in COVID-19. Germline V gives CDR1 SGHTA, CDR2 FQGNSA. The CDR3 consists of 15 residues. The trim removed 5 bases at V and 4 bases at J, leaving 5 bases unmatched. In the original workflow: Scientists estimated how many nucleated cells there were by amplifying reference gene primers. Some clones are missing from TCRdb's copy, which holds only in-frame ones; the method was immunoSEQ multiplex PCR. The V and J calls and clone size are taken from that table; D and trimming were inferred from the DNA. The sample records around 380,000 clones, 87% being singletons. The participants were between about 18 and 89 years old and came from about two dozen US areas.

This chain links TRBV7-2 with TRBJ2-3; TRBD2 aligns across 11 bases. The sequenced sample consisted of PBMCs or T cells enriched from blood (not recorded which). The receptor's source is a man aged 25-45 years who had recovered from COVID-19. CDR3 sequence reads: CASSLGLAAADTQYF. The CDR3 DNA is TGTGCCAGCAGCCTGGGACTAGCGGCGGCAGATACGCAGTATTTT.